Presented here are 22 T cell receptor beta chains from one specimen sequenced in a study of cytomegalovirus exposure and HLA in healthy donors. Method: immunoSEQ multiplex PCR; TCRdb's copy keeps in-frame clones and lacks some. The sample gives some 150,000 clones, around 90% of which show up once; approximately 3% is in the top ten. The specimen sequenced was PBMCs. The receptors originated from a young man in good health and CMV-seronegative.

The chain has TRBV19 and TRBJ2-1; 7 nucleotides agree with TRBD2. Germline V gene data show CDR1 as LNHDA and CDR2 as SQIVND (reference sequence). This CDR3 spans 12 amino acids. J lost 6 bases, V lost 8 bases, and 4 bases had no gene match. The CDR3 is CASRSGGNEQFF. The CDR3 DNA reads as TGTGCCAGTCGGTCGGGAGGCAATGAGCAGTTCTTC. Supplemented by reference TRBV19 and TRBJ2-1, the full variable domain reads DGGITQSPKYLFRKEGQNVTLSCEQNLNHDAMYWYRQDPGQGLRLIYYSQIVNDFQKGDIAEGYSVSREKKESFPLTVTSAQKNPTAFYLCASRSGGNEQFFGPGTRLTVL.

V usage is TRBV7-6 and J usage is TRBJ2-7, with a weak D call TRBD2 (6 bases). V gave up 5 bases and J gave up 5 bases, with 16 bases separating them. The germline CDR1 and CDR2 sequences are SGHVS and FNYEAQ. There are 14 residues in the CDR3. CDR3 loop: CASSPRDSFNEQYF. The CDR3 DNA reads as TGTGCCAGCAGCCCCCGGGACTCCTTCAACGAGCAGTACTTC.

The genes are TRBV7-9 and TRBJ1-4; D unclear. The CDR3 consists of 15 residues. Germline lookup yields CDR1 SEHNR and CDR2 FQNEAQ (reference sequence). Trimming shortened V by 6 bases and J by 7 bases, and 18 bases separated the two germline ends. CDR3 DNA sequence: TGTGCCAGCAGGAACGCCGGGAACTGGAGTGAAAAACTGTTTTTT. This gives the protein CASRNAGNWSEKLFF. Full variable domain (rest looked up from reference TRBV7-9 and TRBJ1-4): DTGVSQNPRHKITKRGQNVTFRCDPISEHNRLYWYRQTLGQGPEFLTYFQNEAQLEKSRLLSDRFSAERPKGSFSTLEIQRTEQGDSAMYLCASRNAGNWSEKLFFGSGTQLSVL.

CDR3 region: CASSPLGVYEQYF. The CDR3 DNA follows: TGTGCCAGCAGCCCTCTAGGGGTTTACGAGCAGTACTTC. V gene TRBV11-2 combines with J gene TRBJ2-7, with a possible D match to TRBD1 (5 bases). The germline V gene encodes CDR1 SGHAT and CDR2 FQNNGV. Trimming took off 5 bases at V and 4 bases at J, with 12 bases between the two ends. The CDR3 totals 13 residues.

V usage is TRBV4-1 and J usage is TRBJ1-2, with a weak D call TRBD1 (5 bases). V was trimmed by 3 bases and J by 6 bases, leaving 17 bases between them. The CDR3 extends over 15 amino acids. The V gene's germline CDR1 is MGHRA and CDR2 YSYEKL. Here the CDR3 reads CASSHVLPGQDGYTF. Written as DNA, the CDR3 is TGCGCCAGCAGCCACGTTCTACCAGGGCAGGATGGCTACACCTTC.

V gene TRBV4-1 combines with J gene TRBJ2-1; 13 bases agree with TRBD2. The germline V gene has CDR1 MGHRA and CDR2 YSYEKL. Trimming took 6 bases from V and 13 from J; bases not matched to a gene: 15. There are 16 residues in the CDR3. The CDR3 sequence: CASRPLLAGGRPPQFF. The CDR3 region has the DNA TGCGCCAGCAGACCCTTACTAGCGGGGGGGCGCCCCCCCCAGTTCTTC.

CDR3 in DNA: TGTGCCAGCAGCGCCAGGGAGGGACAGCCCCAGCATTTT. Encoded protein: CASSAREGQPQHF. The V gene is TRBV6-4, the J gene TRBJ1-5, with D possibly matching TRBD1 (5 bases). Germline V lookup: CDR1 MRHNA, CDR2 SNTAGT. V was clipped by 6 bases and J by 7 bases, with 13 bases between them. The CDR3 has 13 residues.

The V and J genes are TRBV10-3 and TRBJ2-7, with D possibly being TRBD2 (5 bases). V was shortened by 8 bases and J by 0 bases, with 11 bases between the two germline ends. The CDR3 extends over 13 amino acids. CDR1 and CDR2 (germline): ENHRY, SYGVKD. Here the CDR3 DNA reads TGTGCCATCCTGGCTACTAGCTCCTACGAGCAGTACTTC. It codes for CAILATSSYEQYF.

The rearrangement uses TRBV6-1 and TRBJ1-4; TRBD1 aligns across 10 bases. The CDR3 consists of 14 residues. CDR1 and CDR2 (germline): MNHNS, SASEGT. V shed 4 bases and J 8 bases; nucleotides not matched to a gene: 4. CDR3 coding DNA: TGTGCCAGCAGTGGGGGGACAGGGGACGAAAAACTGTTTTTT. It encodes CASSGGTGDEKLFF.

The chain carries TRBV29-1 and TRBJ1-2; perhaps TRBD1 as D (5 bases). The CDR3 spans 11 residues. Trimming took off 5 bases at V and 8 bases at J, with 12 bases between the two ends. From germline, CDR1 is SQVTM and CDR2 ANQGSEA. The CDR3 DNA sequence: TGCAGCGTTCCCGGGGGTGACGGCTACACCTTC. It encodes CSVPGGDGYTF. The complete variable domain, with remaining parts taken from reference TRBV29-1 and TRBJ1-2, reads SAVISQKPSRDICQRGTSLTIQCQVDSQVTMMFWYRQQPGQSLTLIATANQGSEATYESGFVIDKFPISRPNLTFSTLTVSNMSPEDSSIYLCSVPGGDGYTFGSGTRLTVV.

V usage is TRBV6-5 and J usage is TRBJ1-5; D is possibly TRBD1 (6 bases). This CDR3 region has 15 residues. Between the trimmed V and J ends, which lost 6 bases and 7 bases, there was a span of 19 bases. In germline, CDR1 is MNHEY, CDR2 SVGAGI. The CDR3 sequence is CASSWIGGQGQPQHF. The CDR3 coding sequence is TGTGCCAGCAGCTGGATTGGGGGCCAGGGGCAGCCCCAGCATTTT.

The rearrangement uses TRBV6-1 and TRBJ1-5; D ambiguous. The CDR3 is 15 amino acids. V was shortened by 8 bases and J by 1 base, with 15 bases between the two germline ends. Per the germline V gene, CDR1 is MNHNS and CDR2 is SASEGT. This CDR3 reads CASGRVKLSNQPQHF. In DNA form, the CDR3 reads TGTGCCAGCGGGAGGGTAAAGTTAAGCAATCAGCCCCAGCATTTT.

The V call is TRBV4-2, the J call TRBJ2-2; 11 bases are a match to TRBD2. CDR3 length: 16 amino acids. Germline values: CDR1 LGHNA, CDR2 YNFKEQ. V was pared by 0 bases and J by 6 bases, with 3 bases of the junction left unmatched. The CDR3, as DNA: TGTGCCAGCAGCCAAGAACTAGCGGGAGTTGCCGGGGAGCTGTTTTTT. Amino acid sequence: CASSQELAGVAGELFF.

The V call is TRBV28, the J call TRBJ2-1, with TRBD2 matching over 13 bases. CDR1 and CDR2 from the germline V gene are MDHEN and SYDVKM. V lost 5 bases, J lost 8 bases, and 12 bases stayed unmatched. This CDR3 contains 17 residues. The CDR3 bases are TGTGCCAGCAGTCGCCTTGGGACTAGCGGGAAGGACTATGAGCAGTTCTTC. Translating gives CASSRLGTSGKDYEQFF.

This chain joins TRBV2 and TRBJ2-7; a weak D match, TRBD1 (5 bases). The CDR3 sequence is 14 residues long. The ends were cut back, 3 bases at V and 1 base at J, with 10 bases in the middle. Germline assignment: CDR1 SNHLY and CDR2 FYNNEI. The CDR3 coding sequence is TGTGCCAGCAGTGAGGGGCAGCGATCCTACGAGCAGTACTTC. Protein: CASSEGQRSYEQYF.

The chain uses TRBV6-1 and TRBJ1-2; no reliable D call. Per germline, CDR1 MNHNS and CDR2 SASEGT. The CDR3 has 13 amino acids. V was cut by 5 bases and J by 0 bases, with 7 bases left in between. CDR3 in amino acids: CASSIQTNYGYTF. CDR3 nucleotides: TGTGCCAGCAGTATACAAACTAACTATGGCTACACCTTC.

This chain uses TRBV14 with TRBJ1-2, with D possibly matching TRBD1 (5 bases). Trimming removed 0 bases at V and 8 bases at J, with 16 bases between. Germline-derived CDR1 and CDR2 are SGHDN and FVKESK. CDR3 length: 15 amino acids. This CDR3 is CASSQESRQGGGYTF. The CDR3 DNA is TGTGCCAGCAGCCAAGAGTCTAGGCAGGGCGGAGGCTACACCTTC.

The chain has TRBV6-1 and TRBJ1-2; a possible D gene is TRBD1 (6 bases). CDR3 length: 14 residues. V gave up 2 bases and J gave up 4 bases, with 11 bases separating them. Germline CDR1 MNHNS, CDR2 SASEGT. CDR3 nucleotides: TGTGCCAGCAGTGAAACTGGACAGTCCTATGGCTACACCTTC. This translates into CASSETGQSYGYTF.

As DNA, the CDR3 is TGTGCCAGCTCACCAAAACCGGGACAGTCTAATTCACCCCTCCACTTT. Amino acid sequence: CASSPKPGQSNSPLHF. The chain joins TRBV18 to TRBJ1-6, with 7 bases that match TRBD1. This CDR3 contains 16 residues. V shed 2 bases, J shed 6 bases, and the junction held 7 bases outside the gene matches. Germline V gene data show CDR1 as KGHSH and CDR2 as LQKENI.

The count of this clone is one. The gene calls are TRBV27 and TRBJ2-1, with a possible D match to TRBD1 (6 bases). Germline CDR1 is MNHEY and CDR2 is SMNVEV (reference sequence). The CDR3 has 14 residues. V was shortened by 5 bases and J by 3 bases, with 11 bases between the two germline ends. DNA of the CDR3: TGTGCCAGCAGTACCGGGACATTCTACAATGAGCAGTTCTTC. This encodes CASSTGTFYNEQFF.

V usage is TRBV5-1 and J usage is TRBJ1-2; D remains unclear. CDR1 and CDR2 (germline): SGHRS, YFSETQ. Trimming removed 4 bases at V and 0 bases at J, with 10 bases between. CDR3 size: 14 residues. The DNA of the CDR3 is TGCGCCAGCAGCGAAGCCATCCCTAACTATGGCTACACCTTC. It yields the protein CASSEAIPNYGYTF. The entire variable domain, with the rest obtained from reference TRBV5-1 and TRBJ1-2, is as follows: KAGVTQTPRYLIKTRGQQVTLSCSPISGHRSVSWYQQTPGQGLQFLFEYFSETQRNKGNFPGRFSGRQFSNSRSEMNVSTLELGDSALYLCASSEAIPNYGYTFGSGTRLTVV.

This rearrangement joins TRBV28 to TRBJ1-5; D might be TRBD1 (6 bases). Deletions cut 6 bases from V and 0 bases from J, with 18 bases between. This CDR3 has 17 amino acids. Germline assignment: CDR1 MDHEN and CDR2 SYDVKM. DNA of the CDR3: TGTGCCAGCAGCTACGCGGGGGGGGCCTTTAGCAATCAGCCCCAGCATTTT. Translating gives CASSYAGGAFSNQPQHF.